These 20 T cell receptor beta chains were all obtained from the same sample, sequenced in a study of T cell changes during pregnancy in multiple sclerosis. The repertoire was sequenced with immunoSEQ multiplex PCR; TCRdb's copy has only in-frame clones and lacks some. This table has some 85,000 clones, 90% to 95% appearing once. The sequenced sample was peripheral blood, obtained in the second trimester of pregnancy. The receptors shown here come from a female donor with multiple sclerosis, enrolled in a pregnancy study.

The chain has TRBV14 and TRBJ2-4; possibly TRBD2 for D (5 bases). CDR3 size: 21 residues. With 1 base removed from V and 0 bases from J, the gap between germline ends came to 25 bases. The germline V gene has CDR1 SGHDN and CDR2 FVKESK. CDR3: CASSQASGSTALHIAKNIQYF. Written as DNA, the CDR3 is TGTGCCAGCAGCCAAGCGAGCGGAAGTACGGCCCTCCATATAGCCAAAAACATTCAGTACTTC.

The chain is built from TRBV19 and TRBJ2-1; TRBD2 matches at 12 bases. Germline V gene sequence: CDR1 LNHDA, CDR2 SQIVND (reference sequence). This CDR3 region has 17 residues. V trimming: 3 bases; J trimming: 4 bases; junction bases outside the gene matches: 7. The CDR3 coding sequence is TGTGCCAGTAGTATTCTAGCGGGAGGGAGAATATACAATGAGCAGTTCTTC. Residues: CASSILAGGRIYNEQFF.

J is TRBJ2-2 and V is TRBV7-2, with D possibly TRBD2 on 6 matching bases. CDR1 and CDR2 from the germline V gene are SGHTA and FQGNSA. Trimming pared 2 bases from V and 7 bases from J, leaving 17 bases between. The CDR3 runs to 16 residues. CDR3 amino acids: CASSLWGIGSNGELFF. CDR3 bases: TGTGCCAGCAGCTTATGGGGGATCGGGAGTAACGGGGAGCTGTTTTTT.

This clone was detected once. This sequence joins TRBV4-2 and TRBJ2-3, with D tentatively TRBD2 (6 bases). CDR3 length equals 16 residues. Germline loops: CDR1 LGHNA, CDR2 YNFKEQ. The V and J ends lost 4 bases and 4 bases respectively, with 18 bases between them. The CDR3 nucleotides read TGTGCCAGCAGCCCGACCACCGGGGGTGGCGCAGATACGCAGTATTTT. Protein: CASSPTTGGGADTQYF.

The rearrangement uses TRBV19 and TRBJ2-7; 9 bases map to TRBD2. V gave up 4 bases and J gave up 1 base; unmatched junction bases: 8. The CDR3 contains 16 residues. Germline CDR1 and CDR2: LNHDA and SQIVND (reference sequence). The chain's CDR3 is CASSNPRTSVSYEQYF. The DNA of the CDR3 is TGTGCCAGTAGTAACCCCAGGACTAGCGTTTCCTACGAGCAGTACTTC.

J is TRBJ2-1 and V is TRBV7-8, with TRBD2 matching over 8 bases. Germline trimming cut 3 bases from V and 8 bases from J; bases unmatched to any gene: 9. This CDR3 has 15 residues. Per germline, CDR1 SGHVS and CDR2 FQNEAQ. The CDR3 DNA sequence: TGTGCCAGCAGCTTTAGACGGGAGGGAGTCCATGAGCAGTTCTTC. Translating gives CASSFRREGVHEQFF.

This rearrangement joins TRBV19 to TRBJ1-5; 11 bases are a match to TRBD1. J gave up 1 base and V 6 bases, and 2 bases lay outside the gene matches. This CDR3 spans 15 amino acids. Per germline, CDR1 LNHDA and CDR2 SQIVND (reference sequence). CDR3 region: CASRRDRGSNQPQHF. CDR3 bases: TGTGCCAGTAGGCGGGACAGGGGGAGCAATCAGCCCCAGCATTTT.

The CDR3 sequence: CASSPWTGLNYNEQFF. The DNA for the CDR3 is TGTGCCAGCTCACCGTGGACTGGACTAAACTACAATGAGCAGTTCTTC. The gene calls are TRBV18 and TRBJ2-1, with D tentatively TRBD2 (6 bases). The length of the CDR3 is 16 residues. Germline V CDR1 and CDR2: KGHSH, LQKENI. V was trimmed by 3 bases and J by 3 bases, leaving 15 bases between them.

The V call is TRBV7-2, the J call TRBJ1-3, with 9 bases aligning to TRBD1. There are 16 residues in the CDR3. Trimming at V came to 1 base and at J to 8 bases, leaving 9 bases not matched to a gene. Germline V CDR1 and CDR2: SGHTA, FQGNSA. CDR3 amino acids: CASSLGAQGAGYTIYF. The DNA of the CDR3 is TGTGCCAGCAGCTTAGGGGCACAGGGGGCCGGTTACACCATATATTTT.

The chain joins TRBV19 to TRBJ2-7, with 9 bases aligning to TRBD2. The CDR3 has 15 amino acids. The trim removed 4 bases at V and 4 bases at J, leaving 8 bases unmatched. Germline V gives CDR1 LNHDA, CDR2 SQIVND (reference sequence). As DNA, the CDR3 is TGTGCCAGTAGTACGTTAGCGGGGGCCTCTTACGAGCAGTACTTC. Translating it yields CASSTLAGASYEQYF.

The DNA for the CDR3 is TGTGCCAGCAGCCAAGATACACTAGCGGGAACTAACACAGATACGCAGTATTTT. Translation gives CASSQDTLAGTNTDTQYF. The chain recombines TRBV4-2 with TRBJ2-3, with 10 bases matching TRBD2. This CDR3 contains 18 residues. Germline trimming cut 0 bases from V and 2 bases from J; bases unmatched to any gene: 8. The germline V gene has CDR1 LGHNA and CDR2 YNFKEQ.

This chain uses TRBV9 with TRBJ2-1; unclear D gene. Deletions cut 3 bases from V and 5 bases from J, with 12 bases between. The germline V gene encodes CDR1 SGDLS and CDR2 YYNGEE. This CDR3 comprises 14 residues. The CDR3 here is CASSGSLGHNEQFF. In DNA, the CDR3 is TGTGCCAGCAGCGGATCCCTAGGTCACAATGAGCAGTTCTTC.

The chain carries TRBV5-1 and TRBJ2-3, with 9 bases lining up with TRBD2. Germline-derived CDR1 and CDR2 are SGHRS and YFSETQ. Losses at the gene ends were 3 bases for V and 0 bases for J; bases not matched to a gene: 5. The CDR3 sequence is 16 residues long. CDR3 nucleotides: TGCGCCAGCAGCTCGACTAGCGGCCCTAGCACAGATACGCAGTATTTT. Protein: CASSSTSGPSTDTQYF.

V is TRBV5-1 and J is TRBJ2-3; 8 bases fit TRBD1. With 0 bases clipped from V and 1 base from J, the junction kept 7 bases outside the gene matches. The CDR3 sequence is 17 residues long. CDR1 and CDR2 from the germline V gene are SGHRS and YFSETQ. CDR3 protein: CASSLVPPGQGTDTQYF. In nucleotides, the CDR3 is TGCGCCAGCAGCTTGGTGCCGCCGGGACAGGGCACAGATACGCAGTATTTT.

The rearrangement links TRBV27 to TRBJ2-7; possible D gene TRBD1, 6 bases. Trimming removed 5 bases at V and 0 bases at J, with 11 bases between. The CDR3 has 14 amino acids. The germline CDR1 and CDR2 sequences are MNHEY and SMNVEV (reference sequence). CDR3 in DNA: TGTGCCAGCAGTATGACAGGAAGCTCCTACGAGCAGTACTTC. Protein sequence: CASSMTGSSYEQYF.

DNA of the CDR3: TGTGCCAGCAGCTTAGCGCGGTTCCCAGGGTCGAACACTGAAGCTTTCTTT. This codes for CASSLARFPGSNTEAFF. J is TRBJ1-1 and V is TRBV7-8; D is perhaps TRBD1 (5 bases). Germline CDR1 and CDR2: SGHVS and FQNEAQ. V lost 0 bases to trimming and J lost 1 base, with 15 bases between them. The CDR3 covers 17 residues.

This clone has a single count. The chain links TRBV7-8 to TRBJ1-3; D is possibly TRBD1 (6 bases). The V gene's germline CDR1 is SGHVS and CDR2 FQNEAQ. The CDR3 extends over 16 amino acids. Trimming pared 5 bases from V and 0 bases from J, leaving 14 bases between. Here the CDR3 DNA reads TGTGCCAGCAGCGCTACAGGGTACTCCTCTGGAAACACCATATATTTT. This encodes CASSATGYSSGNTIYF.

This clone was seen only once. V gene TRBV19 combines with J gene TRBJ2-1; 9 bases fit TRBD1. The CDR3 loop spans 13 amino acids. CDR1 is LNHDA and CDR2 is SQIVND in the germline V gene (reference sequence). CDR3 coding DNA: TGTGCTCTTTCCCAGGGACAGGGCTATGAGCAGTTCTTC. Translated: CALSQGQGYEQFF.

CDR3 sequence: CASSFFPGEGEGYTF. The CDR3 DNA is TGTGCCAGCAGCTTCTTCCCAGGGGAGGGAGAAGGCTACACCTTC. V and J are TRBV5-6 and TRBJ1-2; TRBD1 is a possible D gene (6 bases). CDR1 and CDR2 from the germline V gene are SGHDT and YYEEEE. The length of the CDR3 is 15 residues. V was clipped by 2 bases and J by 8 bases, with 19 bases between them.

The chain combines TRBV5-8 with TRBJ1-2, with D unresolved. The V end was cut by 4 bases, the J end by 1 base, with 11 bases between. The CDR3 runs to 14 residues. Germline V CDR1 and CDR2: SGHTS, YDEGEE. The CDR3 here is CASSPRPSNYGYTF. The CDR3 nucleotides are TGTGCCAGCAGCCCCCGCCCCAGTAACTATGGCTACACCTTC.